This TCR beta chain was sequenced in a study of T cells in women clearing cervical HPV infection. The study's findings and limits: Repertoire richness, not evenness, was significantly elevated in CIN3+ cases versus controls.

CDR1 and CDR2 from the germline V gene are SGHTA and FQGNSA. Unmatched junction bases numbered 5, after V lost 3 bases and J lost 2 bases. The CDR3 consists of 15 residues. Using immunoSEQ multiplex PCR, the repertoire was profiled, and TCRdb retains in-frame clones only, with some absent. There are fewer than 35,000 clones in the sample, with nearly 7% held by the top ten. Concerning this clone itself: The antigen is unknown. The CDR3 end lies 3 residues beyond the end of the read and is filled in from the germline J gene.

Sequenced input: blood buffy coat. J is TRBJ2-7 and V is TRBV7-2; TRBD2 matches at 9 bases. This clonotype was obtained from a woman aged 18 to 75 with a cervical HPV16 infection that either progressed to CIN3+ or cleared (not recorded which). Incomplete CDR3 DNA: TGTGCCAGCAGCTTGTCTAGCGGGAATCCCTACGAG. As protein: CASSLSSGNPYE. The whole CDR3 is CASSLSSGNPYEQYF. Full variable domain (remainder filled in from reference TRBV7-2 and TRBJ2-7): GAGVSQSPSNKVTEKGKDVELRCDPISGHTALYWYRQSLGQGLEFLIYFQGNSAPDKSGLPSDRFSAERTGGSVSTLTIQRTQQEDSAVYLCASSLSSGNPYEQYFGPGTRLTVT.